What follows describes a single T cell receptor (beta chain). The antigen is undetermined. The data were taken from a study of cytomegalovirus exposure and HLA in healthy donors. Some clones are missing from TCRdb's copy, which holds only in-frame ones; the method was immunoSEQ multiplex PCR. The table includes about 120,000 clones, more than 70% detected once. The study, taken as a whole, reports: The study recorded about 160 TCR beta chains that were cytomegalovirus-associated. The tendency of first-cohort TCR clusters to co-occur in the 120 or so validation repertoires emerged from a later analysis. While the bulk of TCR sequences proved rare, some public TCRs turned up in many donors. Diagnosis of cytomegalovirus status made by the classifier reportedly showed high specificity and sensitivity.

V lost 5 bases and J 3 bases, leaving 11 bases between the germline ends. The CDR3 is 13 residues long. Germline CDR1 SEHNR, CDR2 FQNEAQ (reference sequence). Sequences were obtained from PBMCs. The receptor's source is a man aged 18 to 35 in good health and CMV-seronegative. This sequence joins TRBV7-9 and TRBJ2-7, with a weak D call TRBD1 (5 bases). CDR3: CASSPSGIYEQYF. CDR3 DNA sequence: TGTGCCAGCAGCCCATCAGGGATCTACGAGCAGTACTTC.